Shown below are 3 T cell receptor beta chains from a single sample sequenced in a study of T cell changes during pregnancy in multiple sclerosis. Profiled with immunoSEQ multiplex PCR; TCRdb holds only in-frame clones, not every one. The sample gives some 94,000 clones, approximately 89% of which show up once; around 1.8% is in the top ten. This material consisted of peripheral blood, taken in the first trimester of pregnancy. Source of these receptors: a female donor in good health, enrolled as a control in a pregnancy study.

The gene calls are TRBV19 and TRBJ1-6, with 8 bases aligning to TRBD1. V gave up 4 bases and J gave up 9 bases; unmatched junction bases: 5. The CDR3 spans 14 residues. Germline V lookup: CDR1 LNHDA, CDR2 SQIVND (reference sequence). The CDR3 nucleotides are TGTGCCAGTAGTAGAGGACAGGGAGGTTCACCCCTCCACTTT. This sequence encodes CASSRGQGGSPLHF.

The chain recombines TRBV4-1 with TRBJ2-7, with D hard to call. Germline CDR1 MGHRA, CDR2 YSYEKL. The CDR3 extends over 15 amino acids. Trimming removed 3 bases from V and 3 bases from J, with 15 bases in between. The CDR3 coding sequence is TGCGCCAGCAGCCAGTCGGCAGGCGAAGTCTACGAGCAGTACTTC. Amino acid sequence: CASSQSAGEVYEQYF.

The chain employs TRBV5-1 and TRBJ2-7, with 7 bases lining up with TRBD1. The CDR3 is 13 amino acids. Trimming removed 4 bases from V and 6 bases from J; junction bases left unmatched: 7. Germline V lookup: CDR1 SGHRS, CDR2 YFSETQ. CDR3 coding DNA: TGCGCCAGCAGCACTGGTGCAGGGGGCGAGCAGTACTTC. Amino acid sequence: CASSTGAGGEQYF. Looking up the rest from reference TRBV5-1 and TRBJ2-7 gives the full variable domain: KAGVTQTPRYLIKTRGQQVTLSCSPISGHRSVSWYQQTPGQGLQFLFEYFSETQRNKGNFPGRFSGRQFSNSRSEMNVSTLELGDSALYLCASSTGAGGEQYFGPGTRLTVT.